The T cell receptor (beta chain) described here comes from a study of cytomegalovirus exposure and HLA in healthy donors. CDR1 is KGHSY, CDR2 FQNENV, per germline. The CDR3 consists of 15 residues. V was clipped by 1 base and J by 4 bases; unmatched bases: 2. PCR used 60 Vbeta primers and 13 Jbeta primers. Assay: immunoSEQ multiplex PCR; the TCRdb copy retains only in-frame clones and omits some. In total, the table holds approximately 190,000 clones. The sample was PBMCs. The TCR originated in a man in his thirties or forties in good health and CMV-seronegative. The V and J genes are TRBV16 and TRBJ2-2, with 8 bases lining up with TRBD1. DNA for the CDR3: TGTGCCAGCAGCCAATACAGGGGGAGCACCGGGGAGCTGTTTTTT. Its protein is CASSQYRGSTGELFF.